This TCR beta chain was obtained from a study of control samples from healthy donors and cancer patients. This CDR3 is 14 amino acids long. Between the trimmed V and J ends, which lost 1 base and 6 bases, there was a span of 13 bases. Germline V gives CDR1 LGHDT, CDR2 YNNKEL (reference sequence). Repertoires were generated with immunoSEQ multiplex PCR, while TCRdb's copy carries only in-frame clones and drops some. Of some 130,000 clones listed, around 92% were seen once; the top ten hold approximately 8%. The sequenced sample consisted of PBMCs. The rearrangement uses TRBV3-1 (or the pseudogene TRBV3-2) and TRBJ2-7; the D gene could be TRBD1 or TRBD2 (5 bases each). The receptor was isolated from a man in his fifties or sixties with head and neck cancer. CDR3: CASSQVEGLSEQYF. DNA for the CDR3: TGTGCCAGCAGCCAAGTAGAGGGGTTGTCCGAGCAGTACTTC.